Below are 18 T cell receptor beta chains sequenced from a single sample in a study of blood T cell repertoires in COVID-19. Generated by immunoSEQ multiplex PCR, the TCRdb table keeps only in-frame clones and is missing some. The sample lists nearly 350,000 clones; about 90% were seen once. The specimen sequenced was peripheral blood. These receptors came from a woman aged 18-35 years who had recovered from COVID-19.

V gene TRBV7-6 combines with J gene TRBJ1-3; TRBD1 aligns across 7 bases. The CDR3 extends over 15 amino acids. With 4 bases clipped from V and 2 bases from J, the junction kept 5 bases outside the gene matches. The germline V gene has CDR1 SGHVS and CDR2 FNYEAQ. CDR3 in DNA: TGTGCCAGCAGCTCGTGGGGGACAGCTGGAAACACCATATATTTT. Protein product: CASSSWGTAGNTIYF.

This clone has only one observation. The chain uses TRBV13 and TRBJ1-2; TRBD1 agrees at 8 bases. Germline-derived CDR1 and CDR2 are PRHDT and FYEKMQ (reference sequence). The CDR3 loop spans 13 amino acids. V trimming: 9 bases; J trimming: 8 bases; junction bases outside the gene matches: 11. The CDR3 sequence is CASSAGGVAGYTF. The DNA of the CDR3 is TGTGCCAGTTCAGCAGGGGGCGTGGCAGGCTACACCTTC.

The chain recombines TRBV11-3 with TRBJ2-1, with D possibly matching TRBD2 (6 bases). Germline V CDR1 and CDR2: SGHNT, YENEEA. The CDR3 is 13 amino acids. The ends were cut back, 5 bases at V and 13 bases at J, with 18 bases in the middle. The CDR3 protein is CASSTQGLARQFF. CDR3 in DNA: TGTGCCAGCAGCACCCAAGGGCTAGCGAGACAGTTCTTC. Complete variable domain (other parts from reference TRBV11-3 and TRBJ2-1): EAGVVQSPRYKIIEKKQPVAFWCNPISGHNTLYWYLQNLGQGPELLIRYENEEAVDDSQLPKDRFSAERLKGVDSTLKIQPAELGDSAVYLCASSTQGLARQFFGPGTRLTVL.

The rearrangement links TRBV19 to TRBJ1-5; TRBD1 agrees at 8 bases. J was trimmed by 2 bases and V by 5 bases; bases with no gene match: 5. CDR3 length: 15 amino acids. In germline, CDR1 is LNHDA, CDR2 SQIVND (reference sequence). CDR3 protein: CASSSGGGRNQPQHF. CDR3 nucleotides: TGTGCCAGTAGTTCAGGGGGCGGGCGCAATCAGCCCCAGCATTTT.

This chain joins TRBV19 and TRBJ1-2, with D possibly matching TRBD1 (5 bases). The CDR3 runs to 11 residues. The germline gives CDR1 LNHDA, CDR2 SQIVND (reference sequence). V lost 7 bases and J lost 6, with 9 bases in between. CDR3 DNA sequence: TGTGCCAGTAACCGGGGGGATGGCTACACCTTC. Translating gives CASNRGDGYTF. Combining the CDR3 with reference TRBV19 and TRBJ1-2 gives the whole variable domain DGGITQSPKYLFRKEGQNVTLSCEQNLNHDAMYWYRQDPGQGLRLIYYSQIVNDFQKGDIAEGYSVSREKKESFPLTVTSAQKNPTAFYLCASNRGDGYTFGSGTRLTVV.

The chain combines TRBV13 with TRBJ1-3; 10 bases match TRBD1. CDR3 length equals 16 residues. The germline gives CDR1 PRHDT, CDR2 FYEKMQ (reference sequence). V lost 3 bases to trimming and J lost 2 bases; unmatched junction nucleotides: 4. As DNA, the CDR3 is TGTGCCAGCAGCTTCCGGACAGGGGGACCTGGAAACACCATATATTTT. It yields the protein CASSFRTGGPGNTIYF.

The chain is built from TRBV4-3 and TRBJ1-5, with TRBD1 identical over 7 bases. V lost 0 bases to trimming and J lost 4 bases; unmatched junction nucleotides: 6. Germline assignment: CDR1 LGHNA and CDR2 YSLEER. The CDR3 length is 16 residues. The CDR3 bases are TGCGCCAGCAGCCAAGATCCCGGGACAGTGAATCAGCCCCAGCATTTT. As protein: CASSQDPGTVNQPQHF.

The J gene is TRBJ1-6, the V gene TRBV29-1, with a weak D call TRBD1 (5 bases). The V and J ends lost 7 bases and 8 bases respectively, with 15 bases between them. CDR3 length: 13 residues. Per germline, CDR1 SQVTM and CDR2 ANQGSEA. DNA for the CDR3: TGCAGCGAAAAAGGGGTAGAGGATTCACCCCTCCACTTT. It yields the protein CSEKGVEDSPLHF. Complete variable domain (other parts from reference TRBV29-1 and TRBJ1-6): SAVISQKPSRDICQRGTSLTIQCQVDSQVTMMFWYRQQPGQSLTLIATANQGSEATYESGFVIDKFPISRPNLTFSTLTVSNMSPEDSSIYLCSEKGVEDSPLHFGNGTRLTVT.

The chain combines TRBV24-1 with TRBJ1-2, with 8 nucleotides matching TRBD1. Germline values: CDR1 KGHDR, CDR2 SFDVKD. J was trimmed by 1 base and V by 5 bases; bases with no gene match: 8. CDR3 length equals 16 residues. DNA for the CDR3: TGTGCCACCAGTGGACAGGGGACCAACTATAACTATGGCTACACCTTC. Protein product: CATSGQGTNYNYGYTF.

The rearrangement uses TRBV19 and TRBJ1-2; the match to TRBD1 covers 7 bases. V lost 2 bases and J lost 5; bases outside the gene matches: 8. The CDR3 is 15 residues long. CDR1 and CDR2 (germline): LNHDA, SQIVND (reference sequence). The CDR3 nucleotides are TGTGCCAGTAGTATATCACAGGGGAGGAATTATGGCTACACCTTC. The encoded protein is CASSISQGRNYGYTF.

As DNA, the CDR3 is TGTGCCAGCTCACCACCGGGAGGATTTAGCCCCTACGAGCAGTACGTC. Amino acids: CASSPPGGFSPYEQYV. The chain employs TRBV18 and TRBJ2-7, with D perhaps TRBD2 (6 bases). Germline V gene sequence: CDR1 KGHSH, CDR2 LQKENI. The CDR3 spans 16 residues. The V and J ends lost 0 bases and 2 bases respectively, with 14 bases between them.

On this clone: Additional DNA sequences in this sample encode the identical CDR3. This rearrangement joins TRBV12-3 or TRBV12-4 to TRBJ1-1; D is possibly TRBD1 (5 bases). This CDR3 is built from 13 residues. Between the trimmed V and J ends, which lost 3 bases and 1 base, there was a span of 6 bases. The CDR3 protein is CASSFRGNTEAFF. The CDR3 region has the DNA TGTGCCAGCAGTTTTAGGGGGAACACTGAAGCTTTCTTT.

The V gene is TRBV1, the J gene TRBJ2-2; the table's D call, TRBD2, was not checked against the DNA. TRBV1 is a documented pseudogene. CDR3 size: 15 residues. CDR3 nucleotide sequence: TGCACCAGCAGCCAGAATCCTTTCCTACCGGTATTGTTGTTTTTT. Its protein is CTSSQNPFLPVLLFF.

The chain combines TRBV4-1 with TRBJ1-3; TRBD1 might be the D (5 bases). This CDR3 comprises 17 residues. Trimming left V 5 bases short and J 0 bases short, with 17 bases between. The germline CDR1 and CDR2 sequences are MGHRA and YSYEKL. The CDR3 protein is CASSSGRTSYSGNTIYF. DNA of the CDR3: TGCGCCAGCAGCTCAGGCAGGACAAGCTACTCTGGAAACACCATATATTTT.

The chain has TRBV7-9 and TRBJ2-1; 7 bases agree with TRBD2. V shed 5 bases and J 4 bases; nucleotides not matched to a gene: 11. Germline V CDR1 and CDR2: SEHNR, FQNEAQ (reference sequence). The length of the CDR3 is 16 residues. The CDR3: CASSPELAEKYNEQFF. Here the CDR3 DNA reads TGTGCCAGCAGCCCAGAGCTAGCGGAAAAGTACAATGAGCAGTTCTTC.

CDR3 nucleotide sequence: TGTGCCAGCAGTGTTCGACAGGGTTATCCAACTAATGAAAAACTGTTTTTT. Protein: CASSVRQGYPTNEKLFF. The V and J genes are TRBV2 and TRBJ1-4; 7 bases agree with TRBD1. With V trimmed by 4 bases and J by 0 bases, 8 bases remained unmatched. The CDR3 totals 17 residues. The germline CDR1 and CDR2 sequences are SNHLY and FYNNEI.

Only a few counts were recorded for this clone. The V gene is TRBV6-4, the J gene TRBJ2-1; 14 nucleotides agree with TRBD2. Germline values: CDR1 MRHNA, CDR2 SNTAGT. The V and J ends lost 0 bases and 6 bases, in that order; junction bases with no gene match: 1. There are 16 residues in the CDR3. DNA for the CDR3: TGTGCCAGCAGTGACTCTGGGACTAGCGGGAGCAATGAGCAGTTCTTC. This sequence encodes CASSDSGTSGSNEQFF.

The chain is built from TRBV7-2 and TRBJ1-1; TRBD1 matches at 8 bases. In germline, CDR1 is SGHTA, CDR2 FQGNSA. After removal of 2 bases from V and 1 base from J, the junction contained 6 bases not matched to a gene. There are 16 residues in the CDR3. In DNA, the CDR3 is TGTGCCAGCAGCTTACCCGAGGACAGGGCGAACACTGAAGCTTTCTTT. It yields the protein CASSLPEDRANTEAFF.